Presented here are 30 T cell receptor beta chains from one specimen sequenced in a study of cytomegalovirus exposure and HLA in healthy donors. A multiplex PCR was run with 60 Vbeta primers and 13 Jbeta primers. The assay was immunoSEQ multiplex PCR, and TCRdb's table has in-frame clones only and misses some. The table shows 130,000 to 150,000 clones, with about three quarters occurring only once. Sequenced material: PBMCs. The source of these receptors is a man between 35 and 55 years old in good health and CMV-seropositive.

The gene calls are TRBV18 and TRBJ2-1, with D hard to call. The germline gives CDR1 KGHSH, CDR2 LQKENI. The germline V and J ends were trimmed by 2 bases and 10 bases, with 15 bases remaining between them. The CDR3 runs to 14 residues. The CDR3 spells CASSPSTGPEEQFF. The CDR3 DNA sequence: TGTGCCAGCTCACCAAGCACCGGTCCCGAGGAGCAGTTCTTC.

About this clone: The sample holds other DNA sequences that translate to the same CDR3. This chain connects TRBV30 to TRBJ1-5, with a possible D match to TRBD1 (5 bases). V lost 0 bases to trimming and J lost 3 bases, with 6 bases between them. Germline assignment: CDR1 GTSNPN and CDR2 SVGIG (reference sequence). This CDR3 is built from 13 residues. CDR3 in amino acids: CAWSVRDNQPQHF. CDR3 DNA sequence: TGTGCCTGGAGTGTCAGGGACAATCAGCCCCAGCATTTT.

This clone is a singleton in its sample. This chain links TRBV7-7 with TRBJ2-2, with TRBD2 identical over 9 bases. The CDR3 is 16 amino acids. V gave up 5 bases and J gave up 2 bases; unmatched junction bases: 6. The germline CDR1 and CDR2 sequences are SSHAT and FNYEAQ (reference sequence). The CDR3 DNA sequence: TGTGCCAGCAGCCCAAGCGGGAGGCCAAACACCGGGGAGCTGTTTTTT. Translated, it gives CASSPSGRPNTGELFF.

The genes are TRBV10-3 and TRBJ1-1; tentatively, D is TRBD1 (6 bases). This CDR3 spans 12 amino acids. The germline V and J ends were trimmed by 3 bases and 7 bases, with 9 bases remaining between them. CDR1 ENHRY and CDR2 SYGVKD come from the germline V gene. The CDR3: CAISEGQNEAFF. CDR3 bases: TGTGCCATCAGTGAAGGACAGAATGAAGCTTTCTTT.

The rearrangement joins TRBV4-2 to TRBJ2-3; TRBD2 agrees at 13 bases. CDR3 size: 18 residues. With 1 base clipped from V and 1 base from J, the junction kept 5 bases outside the gene matches. Germline V gives CDR1 LGHNA, CDR2 YNFKEQ. The DNA for the CDR3 is TGTGCCAGCAGCCAAGGGACTAGCGGGAGCTCGGGCACAGATACGCAGTATTTT. Its translation: CASSQGTSGSSGTDTQYF.

V is TRBV7-3 and J is TRBJ1-1; TRBD1 is a possible D gene (5 bases). The V end was cut by 5 bases, the J end by 0 bases, with 10 bases between. This CDR3 contains 14 residues. The germline V gene has CDR1 SGHTA and CDR2 FQGTGA. CDR3 nucleotides: TGTGCCAGCAGCCAACAGACAGTGAACACTGAAGCTTTCTTT. The encoded protein is CASSQQTVNTEAFF.

V is TRBV14 and J is TRBJ2-2; possibly TRBD2 for D (5 bases). There are 13 residues in the CDR3. Trimming removed 4 bases at V and 4 bases at J, with 7 bases between. CDR1 and CDR2 from the germline V gene are SGHDN and FVKESK. CDR3 loop: CASSPSFTGELFF. In DNA, the CDR3 is TGTGCCAGCAGCCCTAGCTTCACCGGGGAGCTGTTTTTT.

This chain links TRBV5-3 with TRBJ2-3, with TRBD2 matching over 8 bases. TRBV5-3 is noted as an ORF with a role that remains uncertain. The junction had 10 bases not matched to a gene; V was cut back by 3 bases and J by 7 bases. CDR3 length: 15 amino acids. CDR3: CARSWYGGRTNTQYF. CDR3 coding DNA: TGTGCCAGAAGCTGGTACGGCGGGAGGACGAATACGCAGTATTTT.

This clone was recorded only once. The CDR3 DNA reads TGTGCCGGTGAGAAAAACTATGGCTACACCTTC. It yields the protein CAGEKNYGYTF. The chain combines TRBV7-9 with TRBJ1-2, with D unclear. Germline lookup yields CDR1 SEHNR and CDR2 FQNEAQ (reference sequence). The CDR3 totals 11 residues. With 11 bases removed from V and 2 bases from J, the gap between germline ends came to 9 bases.

V and J are TRBV29-1 and TRBJ2-1, with 8 bases fitting TRBD1. Germline CDR1 is SQVTM and CDR2 is ANQGSEA. There are 15 residues in the CDR3. V was clipped by 4 bases and J by 4 bases; unmatched bases: 9. This CDR3 reads CSVALGTGWYNEQFF. Here the CDR3 DNA reads TGCAGCGTTGCCCTCGGGACAGGATGGTACAATGAGCAGTTCTTC.

The sample holds one count of this clone. The chain is built from TRBV6-1 and TRBJ2-1, with TRBD2 identical over 8 bases. V dropped 3 bases and J dropped 3; count of bases not matched to a gene: 7. The CDR3 contains 16 residues. Germline loops: CDR1 MNHNS, CDR2 SASEGT. CDR3 sequence (DNA): TGTGCCAGCAGTGACCCAAGCGGGAGCGGCTACAATGAGCAGTTCTTC. This sequence encodes CASSDPSGSGYNEQFF.

The chain joins TRBV30 to TRBJ1-1; no clear D. Germline lookup yields CDR1 GTSNPN and CDR2 SVGIG (reference sequence). The ends were cut back, 5 bases at V and 1 base at J, with 17 bases in the middle. CDR3 length equals 15 residues. Here the CDR3 DNA reads TGTGCCTGGTCTCCCCCCCCAGCTAGGAACACTGAAGCTTTCTTT. It yields the protein CAWSPPPARNTEAFF.

V and J are TRBV28 and TRBJ1-1, with D unresolved. This CDR3 contains 16 residues. Trimming took 2 bases from V and 1 from J, leaving 14 bases between them. The germline V gene encodes CDR1 MDHEN and CDR2 SYDVKM. The CDR3 DNA reads as TGTGCCAGCAGTTTACCCCGGGGTAGACAGAACACTGAAGCTTTCTTT. This sequence encodes CASSLPRGRQNTEAFF.

The V gene is TRBV11-1, the J gene TRBJ2-1; D call uncertain. The CDR3 covers 15 residues. Germline lookup yields CDR1 SGHAT and CDR2 FQDESV (reference sequence). Trimming shortened V by 1 base and J by 3 bases, and 10 bases separated the two germline ends. CDR3 region: CASSLDPSFYNEQFF. As DNA, the CDR3 is TGTGCCAGCAGCTTAGATCCTTCCTTCTACAATGAGCAGTTCTTC.

This chain joins TRBV7-2 and TRBJ2-1; the D is unclear. V was shortened by 4 bases and J by 6 bases, with 13 bases between the two germline ends. The CDR3 has 14 residues. In germline, CDR1 is SGHTA, CDR2 FQGNSA. CDR3 DNA: TGTGCCAGCAGCTCGAGAGTGACAAGCAATGAGCAGTTCTTC. It encodes CASSSRVTSNEQFF.

In this sample, this clone turned up once. The chain has TRBV5-6 and TRBJ2-5; possibly TRBD2 for D (5 bases). The V gene's germline CDR1 is SGHDT and CDR2 YYEEEE. This CDR3 comprises 16 residues. Trimming pared 1 base from V and 5 bases from J, leaving 18 bases between. CDR3 amino acids: CASSLSLEGISETQYF. The DNA for the CDR3 is TGTGCCAGCAGCTTGAGTCTTGAGGGTATCTCGGAGACCCAGTACTTC.

The rearrangement joins TRBV4-2 to TRBJ2-5; 8 nucleotides agree with TRBD2. CDR1 is LGHNA, CDR2 YNFKEQ, per germline. This CDR3 has 14 residues. J lost 5 bases, V lost 5 bases, and 7 bases had no gene match. Here the CDR3 reads CASSGRTSPETQYF. The DNA for the CDR3 is TGTGCCAGCAGCGGACGGACTAGCCCGGAGACCCAGTACTTC.

This clone came up a few times. This chain uses TRBV5-1 with TRBJ2-1; 8 bases map to TRBD2. Per germline, CDR1 SGHRS and CDR2 YFSETQ. CDR3 length: 15 amino acids. With V trimmed by 4 bases and J by 7 bases, 10 bases remained unmatched. DNA for the CDR3: TGCGCCAGCAGCCAGAGCGGGAGTCTGGGAAATGAGCAGTTCTTC. This encodes CASSQSGSLGNEQFF.

This clone has only one observation. The V call is TRBV30, the J call TRBJ1-2; TRBD1 matches 9 bases. Trimming at V came to 0 bases and at J to 7 bases, leaving 3 bases not matched to a gene. The CDR3 loop spans 13 amino acids. In germline, CDR1 is GTSNPN, CDR2 SVGIG (reference sequence). CDR3 bases: TGTGCCTGGAGTGTACAGGGGGCGGCTGGCTACACCTTC. Translation: CAWSVQGAAGYTF.

The chain links TRBV4-3 to TRBJ1-4; the match to TRBD1 covers 7 bases. The CDR3 has 16 amino acids. J was trimmed by 2 bases and V by 4 bases; bases with no gene match: 7. Germline lookup yields CDR1 LGHNA and CDR2 YSLEER. The DNA of the CDR3 is TGCGCCAGCAGCCCTACCCGGACAGGCACTAATGAAAAACTGTTTTTT. Translation gives CASSPTRTGTNEKLFF.

Judged by abundance, this clone is medium-sized. V gene TRBV25-1 combines with J gene TRBJ2-1; D is ambiguous. CDR3 length: 12 residues. With 4 bases removed from V and 16 bases from J, the gap between germline ends came to 17 bases. Germline CDR1 reads MGHDK; CDR2 reads SYGVNS. In DNA, the CDR3 is TGTGCCAGCAGTGGGTCCATCAACTCACTATTCTTC. It specifies CASSGSINSLFF.

This clone was observed a handful of times. The V and J genes are TRBV7-7 and TRBJ2-3; 12 bases are shared with TRBD1. The germline CDR1 and CDR2 sequences are SSHAT and FNYEAQ (reference sequence). The CDR3 loop spans 17 amino acids. V gave up 1 base and J gave up 4 bases; unmatched junction bases: 6. The CDR3 DNA reads TGTGCCAGCAGCTTAGTTTGGGACAGGGGGCGATCAGATACGCAGTATTTT. This codes for CASSLVWDRGRSDTQYF.

The genes are TRBV7-9 and TRBJ1-1; D is possibly TRBD1 (5 bases). Trimming removed 1 base from V and 1 base from J, with 7 bases in between. The CDR3 covers 14 residues. CDR1 and CDR2 (germline): SEHNR, FQNEAQ (reference sequence). CDR3 residues: CASSLVQGNTEAFF. For the CDR3, the DNA is TGTGCCAGCAGCTTAGTTCAGGGGAACACTGAAGCTTTCTTT.

J is TRBJ2-7 and V is TRBV30; 7 bases map to TRBD1. V trimming: 2 bases; J trimming: 5 bases; junction bases outside the gene matches: 6. Germline values: CDR1 GTSNPN, CDR2 SVGIG (reference sequence). CDR3 length equals 13 residues. The CDR3 reads CAWSRQGSNEQYF. CDR3 DNA sequence: TGTGCCTGGAGTAGACAGGGATCGAACGAGCAGTACTTC.

The CDR3 is CASSPTGYTEAFF. Written as DNA, the CDR3 is TGTGCCAGCAGTCCTACAGGGTACACTGAAGCTTTCTTT. The rearrangement links TRBV27 to TRBJ1-1; D is possibly TRBD1 (6 bases). The germline V and J ends were trimmed by 5 bases and 3 bases, with 10 bases remaining between them. Germline CDR1 and CDR2: MNHEY and SMNVEV (reference sequence). There are 13 residues in the CDR3.

V gene TRBV11-2 combines with J gene TRBJ2-7; 11 nucleotides align to TRBD2. J was trimmed by 1 base and V by 5 bases; bases with no gene match: 16. The germline V gene has CDR1 SGHAT and CDR2 FQNNGV. This CDR3 has 19 amino acids. The CDR3 nucleotides are TGTGCCAGCAGCCCAGCCATGGGGTTGGGGACTAGCGGTTCCTACGAGCAGTACTTC. Translating gives CASSPAMGLGTSGSYEQYF.

V usage is TRBV18 and J usage is TRBJ1-1; D remains ambiguous. In germline, CDR1 is KGHSH, CDR2 LQKENI. The ends were cut back, 3 bases at V and 1 base at J, with 6 bases in the middle. The CDR3 is 13 amino acids. The CDR3 nucleotides read TGTGCCAGCTCACCTGGCCGGAACACTGAAGCTTTCTTT. This translates into CASSPGRNTEAFF.

CDR3 sequence: CASSYVGRLTEAFF. CDR3 coding DNA: TGTGCCAGCAGTTACGTTGGCAGGCTCACTGAAGCTTTCTTT. The chain employs TRBV6-5 and TRBJ1-1; no clear D. CDR1 and CDR2 (germline): MNHEY, SVGAGI. This CDR3 has 14 amino acids. V shed 2 bases and J shed 4 bases, with 11 bases lying between them.

This rearrangement joins TRBV29-1 to TRBJ1-1, with 11 positions matching TRBD1. Unmatched junction bases numbered 5, after V lost 4 bases and J lost 7 bases. The CDR3 contains 13 residues. CDR1 is SQVTM, CDR2 ANQGSEA, per germline. The CDR3 DNA follows: TGCAGCGTTGGCGGACAGGGGGCGGGTGAAGCTTTCTTT. Its protein is CSVGGQGAGEAFF.

This chain connects TRBV7-9 to TRBJ1-4; 7 positions agree with TRBD1. V lost 7 bases to trimming and J lost 3 bases; unmatched junction nucleotides: 5. Per germline, CDR1 SEHNR and CDR2 FQNEAQ (reference sequence). There are 14 residues in the CDR3. The CDR3 DNA reads TGTGCCAGCACCAGGGGGACAGCTAATGAAAAACTGTTTTTT. This sequence encodes CASTRGTANEKLFF.